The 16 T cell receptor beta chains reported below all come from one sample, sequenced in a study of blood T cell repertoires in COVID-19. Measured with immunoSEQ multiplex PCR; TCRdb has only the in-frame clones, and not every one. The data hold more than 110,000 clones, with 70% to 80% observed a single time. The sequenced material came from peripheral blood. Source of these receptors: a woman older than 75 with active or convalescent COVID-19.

The CDR3 nucleotides read TGTGCCAGCGGAAGACAGGGGGCGTACGAGCAGTACTTC. It is translated as CASGRQGAYEQYF. The J gene is TRBJ2-7, the V gene TRBV5-4; TRBD1 agrees at 10 bases. J gave up 4 bases and V 7 bases, and 5 bases lay outside the gene matches. The CDR3 spans 13 residues. Germline-derived CDR1 and CDR2 are SGHNT and YYREEE (reference sequence).

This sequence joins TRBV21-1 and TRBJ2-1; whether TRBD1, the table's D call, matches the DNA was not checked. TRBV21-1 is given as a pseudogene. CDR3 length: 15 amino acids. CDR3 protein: CASSKTGSSYNEQFF. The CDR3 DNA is TGTGCCAGCAGTAAGACAGGCAGCTCCTACAATGAGCAGTTCTTC.

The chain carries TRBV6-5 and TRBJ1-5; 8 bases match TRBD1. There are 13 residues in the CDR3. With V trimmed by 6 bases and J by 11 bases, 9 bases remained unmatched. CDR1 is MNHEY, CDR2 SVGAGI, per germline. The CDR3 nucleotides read TGTGCCAGCAGCCTACAGGGGGGATTAGCCCAGCATTTT. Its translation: CASSLQGGLAQHF.

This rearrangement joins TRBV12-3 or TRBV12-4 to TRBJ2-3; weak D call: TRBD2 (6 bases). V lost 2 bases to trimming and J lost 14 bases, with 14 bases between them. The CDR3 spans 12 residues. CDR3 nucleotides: TGTGCCAGCAGTTTATATGCGGGGAAAGGGTATTTT. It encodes CASSLYAGKGYF.

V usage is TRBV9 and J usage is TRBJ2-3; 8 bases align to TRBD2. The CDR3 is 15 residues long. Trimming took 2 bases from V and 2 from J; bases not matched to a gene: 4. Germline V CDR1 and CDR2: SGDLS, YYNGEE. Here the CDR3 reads CASSVGGGYTDTQYF. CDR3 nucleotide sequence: TGTGCCAGCAGCGTCGGCGGGGGGTACACAGATACGCAGTATTTT.

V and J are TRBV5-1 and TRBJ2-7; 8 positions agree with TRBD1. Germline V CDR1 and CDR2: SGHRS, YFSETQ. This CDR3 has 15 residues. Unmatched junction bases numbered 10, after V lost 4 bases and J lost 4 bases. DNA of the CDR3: TGCGCCAGCAGCGCTCGCCCACAGGGGGAGTACGAGCAGTACTTC. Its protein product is CASSARPQGEYEQYF.

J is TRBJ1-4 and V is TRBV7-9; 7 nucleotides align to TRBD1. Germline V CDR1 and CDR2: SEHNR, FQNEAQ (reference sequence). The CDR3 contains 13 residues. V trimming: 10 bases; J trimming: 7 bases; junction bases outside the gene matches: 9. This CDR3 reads CANKGAEGEKLFF. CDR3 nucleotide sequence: TGTGCCAACAAGGGGGCCGAGGGTGAAAAACTGTTTTTT.

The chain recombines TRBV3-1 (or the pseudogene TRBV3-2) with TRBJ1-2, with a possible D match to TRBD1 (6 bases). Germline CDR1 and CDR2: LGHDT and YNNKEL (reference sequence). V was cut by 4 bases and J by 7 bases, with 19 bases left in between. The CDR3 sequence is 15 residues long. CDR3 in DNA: TGTGCCAGCAGCCCACCTACAGGGTCCTCGGGTGGCTACACCTTC. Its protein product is CASSPPTGSSGGYTF.

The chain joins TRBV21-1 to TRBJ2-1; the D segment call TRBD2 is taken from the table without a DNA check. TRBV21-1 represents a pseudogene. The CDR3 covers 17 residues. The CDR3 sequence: CASTWASGGALYNEQFF. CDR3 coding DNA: TGTGCCAGCACTTGGGCTAGCGGGGGGGCCCTGTACAATGAGCAGTTCTTC.

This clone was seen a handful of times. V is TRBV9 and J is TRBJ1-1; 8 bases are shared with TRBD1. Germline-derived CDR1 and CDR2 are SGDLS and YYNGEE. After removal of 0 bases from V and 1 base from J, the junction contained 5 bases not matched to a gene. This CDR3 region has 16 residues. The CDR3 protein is CASSVGAGGPNTEAFF. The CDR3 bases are TGTGCCAGCAGCGTAGGTGCAGGGGGCCCGAACACTGAAGCTTTCTTT.

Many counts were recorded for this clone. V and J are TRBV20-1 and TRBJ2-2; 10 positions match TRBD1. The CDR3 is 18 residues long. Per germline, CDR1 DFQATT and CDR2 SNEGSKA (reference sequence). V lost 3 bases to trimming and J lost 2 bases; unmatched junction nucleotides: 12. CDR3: CSASRQGAGAGNTGELFF. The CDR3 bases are TGCAGTGCTAGTAGACAGGGGGCAGGAGCAGGAAACACCGGGGAGCTGTTTTTT.

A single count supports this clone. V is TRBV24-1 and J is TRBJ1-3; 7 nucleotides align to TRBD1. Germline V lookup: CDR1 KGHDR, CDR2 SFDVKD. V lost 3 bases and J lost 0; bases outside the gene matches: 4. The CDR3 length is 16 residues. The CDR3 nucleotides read TGTGCCACCAGTGATCCAGGGGGTAGCTCTGGAAACACCATATATTTT. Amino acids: CATSDPGGSSGNTIYF.

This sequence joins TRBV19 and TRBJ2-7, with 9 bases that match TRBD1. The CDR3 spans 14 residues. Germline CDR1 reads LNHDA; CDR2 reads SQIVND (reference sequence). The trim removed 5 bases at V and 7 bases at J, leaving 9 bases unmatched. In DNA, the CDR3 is TGTGCCAGTAGTGCACCGGGACAGGGTGAGGAGCAGTACTTC. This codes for CASSAPGQGEEQYF.

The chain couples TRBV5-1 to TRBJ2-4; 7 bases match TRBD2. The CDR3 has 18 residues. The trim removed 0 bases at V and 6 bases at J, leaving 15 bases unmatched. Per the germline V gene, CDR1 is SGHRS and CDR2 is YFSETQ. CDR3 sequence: CASSLEGLAAHPGNIQYF. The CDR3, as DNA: TGCGCCAGCAGCTTGGAGGGGCTAGCGGCCCACCCGGGAAACATTCAGTACTTC.

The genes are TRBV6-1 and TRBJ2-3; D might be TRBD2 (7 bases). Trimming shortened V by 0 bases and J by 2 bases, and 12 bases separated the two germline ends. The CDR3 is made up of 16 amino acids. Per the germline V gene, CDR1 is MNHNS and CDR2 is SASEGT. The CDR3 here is CASSEAWGGHTDTQYF. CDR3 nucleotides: TGTGCCAGCAGTGAAGCGTGGGGGGGCCACACAGATACGCAGTATTTT.

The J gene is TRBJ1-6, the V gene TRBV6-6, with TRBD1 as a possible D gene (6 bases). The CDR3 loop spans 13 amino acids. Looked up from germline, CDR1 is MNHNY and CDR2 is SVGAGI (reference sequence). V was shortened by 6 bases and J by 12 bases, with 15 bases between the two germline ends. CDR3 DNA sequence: TGTGCCAGCAGGCGACAGGAATCAGGACCCCTCCACTTT. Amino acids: CASRRQESGPLHF.